The clone carrying this T cell receptor beta chain has just a few counts. This record belongs to a study of T cells after yellow fever vaccination. The V gene's germline CDR1 is SGHNT and CDR2 YYREEE (reference sequence). Trimming cost V 3 bases and J 0 bases, with 13 bases left between them. The CDR3 extends over 16 amino acids. Generation of TCR cDNA used 5'RACE template switching (which added a universal primer site and UMIs). TCRdb analysed the 5' RACE reads with MiXCR anew, one entry per CDR3 protein. The data contain about 300,000 distinct CDR3 sequences, 6.5% to 8.5% of them seen just once; the ten biggest clones take up 15% to 20%.

V gene TRBV5-4 combines with J gene TRBJ2-4; TRBD1 or TRBD2 may be the D gene (6 bases each). The receptor's source is a man aged 18-30 years who received the YFV17D yellow fever vaccine. The source material was PBMCs, sampled more than 40 days after the first yellow fever vaccination. CDR3 sequence reads: CASSWGASVAKNIQYF. CDR3 sequence (DNA): TGTGCCAGCAGCTGGGGGGCATCTGTAGCCAAAAACATTCAGTACTTC.